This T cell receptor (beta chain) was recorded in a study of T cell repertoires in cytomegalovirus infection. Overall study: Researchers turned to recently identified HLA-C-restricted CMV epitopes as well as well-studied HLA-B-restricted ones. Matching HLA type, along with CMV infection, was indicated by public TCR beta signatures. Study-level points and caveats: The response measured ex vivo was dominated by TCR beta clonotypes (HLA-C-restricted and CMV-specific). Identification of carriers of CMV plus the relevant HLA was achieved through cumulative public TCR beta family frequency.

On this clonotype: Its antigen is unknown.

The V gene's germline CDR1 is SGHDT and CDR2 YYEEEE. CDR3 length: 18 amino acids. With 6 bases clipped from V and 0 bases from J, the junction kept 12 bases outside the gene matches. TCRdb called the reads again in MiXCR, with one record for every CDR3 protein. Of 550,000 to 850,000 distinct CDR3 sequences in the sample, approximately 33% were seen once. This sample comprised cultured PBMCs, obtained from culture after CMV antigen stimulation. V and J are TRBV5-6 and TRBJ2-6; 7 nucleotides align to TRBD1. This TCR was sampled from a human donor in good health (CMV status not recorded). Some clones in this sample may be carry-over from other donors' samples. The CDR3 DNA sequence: TGTGCCAGCAACGCCGTGGGACAGTACTCCTCTGGGGCCAACGTCCTGACTTTC. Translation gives CASNAVGQYSSGANVLTF.